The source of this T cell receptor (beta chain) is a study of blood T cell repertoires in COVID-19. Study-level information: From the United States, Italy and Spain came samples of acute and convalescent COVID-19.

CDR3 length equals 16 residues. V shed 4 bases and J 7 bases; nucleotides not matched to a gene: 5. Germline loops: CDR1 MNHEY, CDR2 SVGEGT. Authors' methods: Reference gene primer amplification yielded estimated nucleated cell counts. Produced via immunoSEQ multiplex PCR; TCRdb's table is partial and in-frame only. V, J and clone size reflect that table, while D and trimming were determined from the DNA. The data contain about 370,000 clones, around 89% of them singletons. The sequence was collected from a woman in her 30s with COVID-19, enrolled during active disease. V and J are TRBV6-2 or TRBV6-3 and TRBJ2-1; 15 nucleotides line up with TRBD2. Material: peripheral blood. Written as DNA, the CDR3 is TGTGCCAGCAGTTTCGGGACTAGCGGGGGGAGGAATGAGCAGTTCTTC. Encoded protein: CASSFGTSGGRNEQFF.